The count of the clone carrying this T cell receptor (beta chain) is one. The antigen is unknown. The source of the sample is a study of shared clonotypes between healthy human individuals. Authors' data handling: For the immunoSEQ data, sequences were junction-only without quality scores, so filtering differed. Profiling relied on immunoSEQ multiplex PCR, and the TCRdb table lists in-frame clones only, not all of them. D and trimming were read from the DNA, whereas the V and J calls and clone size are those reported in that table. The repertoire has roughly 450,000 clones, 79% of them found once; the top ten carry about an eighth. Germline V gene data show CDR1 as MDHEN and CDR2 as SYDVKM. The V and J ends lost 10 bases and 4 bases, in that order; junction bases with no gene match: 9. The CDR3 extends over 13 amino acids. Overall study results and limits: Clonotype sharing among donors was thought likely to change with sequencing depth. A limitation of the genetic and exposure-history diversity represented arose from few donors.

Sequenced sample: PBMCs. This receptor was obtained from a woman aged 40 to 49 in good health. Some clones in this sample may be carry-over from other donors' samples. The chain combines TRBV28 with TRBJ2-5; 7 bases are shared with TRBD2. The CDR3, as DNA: TGTGCCAATGCGGGAGCCCTCGGAGAGACCCAGTACTTC. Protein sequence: CANAGALGETQYF.